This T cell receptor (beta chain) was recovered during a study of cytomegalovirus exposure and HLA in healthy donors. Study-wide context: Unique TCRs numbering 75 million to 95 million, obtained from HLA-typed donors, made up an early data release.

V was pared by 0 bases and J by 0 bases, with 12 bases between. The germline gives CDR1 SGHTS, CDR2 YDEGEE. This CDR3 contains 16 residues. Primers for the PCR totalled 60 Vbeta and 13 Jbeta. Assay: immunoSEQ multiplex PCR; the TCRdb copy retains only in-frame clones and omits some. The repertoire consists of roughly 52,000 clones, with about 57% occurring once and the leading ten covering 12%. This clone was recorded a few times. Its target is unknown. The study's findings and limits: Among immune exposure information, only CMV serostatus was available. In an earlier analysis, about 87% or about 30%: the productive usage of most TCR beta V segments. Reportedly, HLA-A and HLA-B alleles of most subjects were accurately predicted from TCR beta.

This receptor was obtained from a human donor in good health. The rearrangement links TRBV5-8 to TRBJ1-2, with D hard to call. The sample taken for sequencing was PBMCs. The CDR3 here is CASSLAATLANYGYTF. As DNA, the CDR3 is TGTGCCAGCAGCTTGGCGGCCACCCTAGCTAACTATGGCTACACCTTC.